These 32 T cell receptor beta chains were sequenced from one sample in a study of beta chain features in type 1 diabetes. General observations from the study: A moderate, significant TCRB CDR3 shortening appeared in type 1 diabetes across four CD4+ subsets.

Every isolated RNA sample was fully reverse transcribed, so sequencing captured expressed TCRB transcripts. Method: immunoSEQ multiplex PCR; TCRdb's copy keeps in-frame clones and lacks some. In the table there are some 240,000 clones, 16% of which are singletons. These receptors have no known antigen. Sequencing input: naive CD4+ T cells from blood. These receptors came from a man between 25 and 39 years old with type 1 diabetes.

This clone has just a few counts. Germline and junction disagree at one end, which may indicate a read error. This chain uses TRBV2 with TRBJ2-7; 12 bases agree with TRBD2. Germline lookup yields CDR1 SNHLY and CDR2 FYNNEI. The CDR3 runs 13 residues. The CDR3 coding sequence is TGTGCCAGCAGTGAAGAAGCTAGCGGGAGGGCCCCCTTC. As protein: CASSEEASGRAPF.

This clone was observed a few times. Other DNA sequences in the same sample also yield this CDR3. The CDR3 protein is CASSPGGGDTQYF. As DNA, the CDR3 is TGTGCCAGCAGCCCAGGGGGAGGCGATACGCAGTATTTT. This chain connects TRBV7-2 to TRBJ2-3; TRBD1 might be the D (7 bases). The CDR3 is made up of 13 amino acids. V shed 5 bases and J shed 6 bases, with 12 bases lying between them. Germline assignment: CDR1 SGHTA and CDR2 FQGNSA.

CDR3: CASSPQMNTGELFF. CDR3 nucleotide sequence: TGTGCCAGCAGCCCGCAAATGAACACCGGGGAGCTGTTTTTT. V usage is TRBV7-3 and J usage is TRBJ2-2; the D is unclear. The CDR3 is 14 residues long. CDR1 is SGHTA, CDR2 FQGTGA, per germline. V lost 5 bases and J 1 base, leaving 8 bases between the germline ends.

This clone came up a few times. The chain employs TRBV27 and TRBJ2-5; 9 bases map to TRBD1. The CDR3 spans 15 residues. Germline CDR1 reads MNHEY; CDR2 reads SMNVEV (reference sequence). V lost 8 bases to trimming and J lost 3 bases; unmatched junction nucleotides: 10. CDR3 sequence: CASRRTGAGKETQYF. The CDR3 DNA follows: TGTGCCAGCCGTAGGACAGGGGCTGGAAAAGAGACCCAGTACTTC.

A few counts support this clone. The chain links TRBV4-3 to TRBJ2-1; the match to TRBD2 covers 9 bases. The CDR3 spans 16 residues. Trimming cost V 0 bases and J 2 bases; bases outside gene matches: 2. Per germline, CDR1 LGHNA and CDR2 YSLEER. The CDR3 reads CASSQDRGRAYNEQFF. The CDR3 nucleotides are TGCGCCAGCAGCCAAGATCGCGGGAGGGCCTACAATGAGCAGTTCTTC.

The V call is TRBV29-1, the J call TRBJ2-1; D may be TRBD2 (6 bases). Trimming took off 4 bases at V and 10 bases at J, with 20 bases between the two ends. From germline, CDR1 is SQVTM and CDR2 ANQGSEA. This CDR3 contains 14 residues. CDR3 residues: CSVGSLAKVWEQFF. Here the CDR3 DNA reads TGCAGCGTTGGTTCCCTAGCGAAAGTTTGGGAGCAGTTCTTC.

There are a few counts of this clone. The rearrangement uses TRBV18 and TRBJ1-5, with D hard to call. Trimming pared 5 bases from V and 5 bases from J, leaving 10 bases between. CDR1 KGHSH and CDR2 LQKENI come from the germline V gene. The CDR3 contains 13 residues. The CDR3 loop reads CASSGIKDQPQHF. CDR3 nucleotides: TGTGCCAGCTCAGGGATTAAAGATCAGCCCCAGCATTTT.

In this sample, this clone turned up a few times. The chain has TRBV29-1 and TRBJ2-7, with D perhaps matching TRBD1 (5 bases). Per germline, CDR1 SQVTM and CDR2 ANQGSEA. The CDR3 is 13 residues long. CDR3 loop: CTIRQGTFGEQYF. In nucleotides, the CDR3 is TGCACCATCCGGCAGGGTACTTTCGGGGAGCAGTACTTC.

The gene calls are TRBV18 and TRBJ1-2, with 7 bases that match TRBD1. The CDR3 contains 13 residues. With 1 base clipped from V and 8 bases from J, the junction kept 4 bases outside the gene matches. Per germline, CDR1 KGHSH and CDR2 LQKENI. The CDR3 bases are TGTGCCAGCTCACCACTTGACAGGGAGGGCTACACCTTC. Its translation is CASSPLDREGYTF.

This clone came up a few times. The rearrangement uses TRBV4-1 and TRBJ2-1; the match to TRBD1 covers 9 bases. CDR1 is MGHRA, CDR2 YSYEKL, per germline. The junction had 8 bases not matched to a gene; V was cut back by 4 bases and J by 7 bases. The CDR3 consists of 15 residues. CDR3 sequence (DNA): TGCGCCAGCAGCCGACCCGGACAGGGGAGGAATGAGCAGTTCTTC. As protein: CASSRPGQGRNEQFF.

The CDR3 sequence is CASSYGAGGHYEQYF. In nucleotides, the CDR3 is TGTGCCAGCAGTTACGGAGCGGGCGGCCACTACGAGCAGTACTTC. The rearrangement uses TRBV6-6 and TRBJ2-7; TRBD2 is a possible D gene (6 bases). V was cut by 2 bases and J by 3 bases, with 14 bases left in between. This CDR3 comprises 15 residues. Germline V gives CDR1 MNHNY, CDR2 SVGAGI (reference sequence).

The chain carries TRBV6-5 and TRBJ2-1; D unclear. The germline V and J ends were trimmed by 5 bases and 9 bases, with 8 bases remaining between them. This CDR3 is built from 11 residues. Per the germline V gene, CDR1 is MNHEY and CDR2 is SVGAGI. The CDR3 here is CASSRNGEQFF. CDR3 DNA sequence: TGTGCCAGCAGTCGTAACGGTGAGCAGTTCTTC.

The V and J genes are TRBV7-6 and TRBJ2-3; TRBD2 matches 7 bases. CDR3 length: 14 residues. V lost 1 base to trimming and J lost 4 bases; unmatched junction nucleotides: 2. Germline CDR1 SGHVS, CDR2 FNYEAQ. The CDR3 sequence is CASSLGLAADTQYF. The CDR3, as DNA: TGTGCCAGCAGCTTAGGACTAGCTGCAGATACGCAGTATTTT.

This clone was seen more than once but under ten times. The genes are TRBV4-1 and TRBJ2-1; D remains ambiguous. This CDR3 spans 14 amino acids. The germline V gene has CDR1 MGHRA and CDR2 YSYEKL. V lost 1 base and J lost 4, with 8 bases in between. This CDR3 is CASSQGSAYNEQFF. The CDR3 bases are TGCGCCAGCAGCCAAGGGTCAGCATACAATGAGCAGTTCTTC.

This clone came up a few times. J is TRBJ2-3 and V is TRBV4-1; D is uncertain. CDR1 and CDR2 (germline): MGHRA, YSYEKL. V was trimmed by 1 base and J by 1 base, leaving 6 bases between them. This CDR3 is 14 amino acids long. The CDR3 region is CASSQAPGTDTQYF. CDR3 in DNA: TGCGCCAGCAGCCAAGCCCCGGGCACAGATACGCAGTATTTT.

About this clone: Other nucleotide sequences in the sample specify the same CDR3. The CDR3 spells CAWNRGDTEAFF. CDR3 DNA sequence: TGTGCCTGGAACAGGGGAGACACTGAAGCTTTCTTT. The chain recombines TRBV30 with TRBJ1-1; TRBD1 matches 7 bases. This CDR3 region has 12 residues. CDR1 is GTSNPN and CDR2 is SVGIG in the germline V gene (reference sequence). Losses at the gene ends were 4 bases for V and 3 bases for J; bases not matched to a gene: 2.

The chain carries TRBV7-8 and TRBJ2-7, with 8 bases aligning to TRBD2. The CDR3 is made up of 15 amino acids. The V and J ends lost 6 bases and 1 base, in that order; junction bases with no gene match: 8. The germline V gene encodes CDR1 SGHVS and CDR2 FQNEAQ. In DNA, the CDR3 is TGTGCCAGCAGTAAAAGCGGGAGAAGTTCCTACGAGCAGTACTTC. Translated: CASSKSGRSSYEQYF. The complete variable domain, with remaining parts taken from reference TRBV7-8 and TRBJ2-7, reads GAGVSQSPRYKVAKRGQDVALRCDPISGHVSLFWYQQALGQGPEFLTYFQNEAQLDKSGLPSDRFFAERPEGSVSTLKIQRTQQEDSAVYLCASSKSGRSSYEQYFGPGTRLTVT.

This clone was observed a few times. This sequence joins TRBV4-1 and TRBJ2-5; 14 bases align to TRBD2. Germline V lookup: CDR1 MGHRA, CDR2 YSYEKL. This CDR3 is built from 18 residues. V was pared by 0 bases and J by 5 bases, with 8 bases of the junction left unmatched. The CDR3 is CASSQDPTSGRAKETQYF. CDR3 nucleotide sequence: TGCGCCAGCAGCCAAGATCCGACTAGCGGGAGGGCCAAGGAGACCCAGTACTTC.

The chain recombines TRBV28 with TRBJ2-7; 8 bases are a match to TRBD1. Germline lookup yields CDR1 MDHEN and CDR2 SYDVKM. The V segment lost 9 bases and the J segment 0 bases; nucleotides outside the gene matches: 4. This CDR3 is 13 amino acids long. The CDR3: CASRQGSSYEQYF. CDR3 nucleotide sequence: TGTGCCAGTAGACAGGGGAGCTCCTACGAGCAGTACTTC.

This clone has only a few counts. The gene calls are TRBV11-2 and TRBJ2-7; D may be TRBD1 (6 bases). V shed 5 bases and J shed 1 base, with 15 bases lying between them. This CDR3 is 15 amino acids long. Germline V gene data show CDR1 as SGHAT and CDR2 as FQNNGV. CDR3 in amino acids: CASSTTGFKSYEQYF. In DNA, the CDR3 is TGTGCCAGCAGCACTACAGGGTTTAAGTCCTACGAGCAGTACTTC.

This clone appeared a few times. The genes are TRBV29-1 and TRBJ2-7; possible D gene TRBD2, 5 bases. The germline gives CDR1 SQVTM, CDR2 ANQGSEA. Trimming cost V 4 bases and J 0 bases, with 13 bases left between them. The CDR3 contains 14 residues. The DNA of the CDR3 is TGCAGCGTTGTCCCTAGCAGAAGCTCCTACGAGCAGTACTTC. Translated, it gives CSVVPSRSSYEQYF.

The rearrangement uses TRBV30 and TRBJ2-6; D not certain. V lost 5 bases, J lost 1 base, and 9 bases lay in between. CDR1 is GTSNPN, CDR2 SVGIG, per germline (reference sequence). The CDR3 covers 14 residues. Here the CDR3 reads CAWLPGSGANVLTF. As DNA, the CDR3 is TGTGCCTGGCTCCCCGGATCTGGGGCCAACGTCCTGACTTTC.

The J gene is TRBJ2-7, the V gene TRBV5-1; 14 bases agree with TRBD2. V lost 4 bases to trimming and J lost 1 base; unmatched junction nucleotides: 10. Germline CDR1 and CDR2: SGHRS and YFSETQ. The CDR3 contains 18 residues. The CDR3 spells CASSLGTSGSRQSYEQYF. CDR3 DNA sequence: TGCGCCAGCAGCCTCGGGACTAGCGGGAGTCGACAGTCCTACGAGCAGTACTTC.

This clone was recorded a few times. The rearrangement links TRBV30 to TRBJ1-5, with D unclear. CDR1 and CDR2 (germline): GTSNPN, SVGIG (reference sequence). Trimming took off 2 bases at V and 7 bases at J, with 6 bases between the two ends. The CDR3 is made up of 11 amino acids. CDR3 protein: CAWSTGQPQHF. The CDR3 DNA sequence: TGTGCCTGGAGTACCGGGCAGCCCCAGCATTTT.

The chain has TRBV14 and TRBJ2-1; 10 bases agree with TRBD1. V lost 7 bases and J lost 9; bases outside the gene matches: 12. The CDR3 runs to 15 residues. Germline V gene lookup returns CDR1 SGHDN and CDR2 FVKESK. This chain's CDR3 is CASKDIGTGVGEQFF. The CDR3 DNA follows: TGTGCCAGCAAGGACATCGGGACAGGGGTTGGTGAGCAGTTCTTC. The whole variable domain, remainder taken from reference TRBV14 and TRBJ2-1, is EAGVTQFPSHSVIEKGQTVTLRCDPISGHDNLYWYRRVMGKEIKFLLHFVKESKQDESGMPNNRFLAERTGGTYSTLKVQPAELEDSGVYFCASKDIGTGVGEQFFGPGTRLTVL.

This rearrangement joins TRBV29-1 to TRBJ2-2; possible D gene TRBD2, 5 bases. The CDR3 runs 14 residues. Germline CDR1 SQVTM, CDR2 ANQGSEA. V was pared by 4 bases and J by 1 base, with 10 bases between. As DNA, the CDR3 is TGCAGCGTTGTTAGCGAAATGAACACCGGGGAGCTGTTTTTT. Residues: CSVVSEMNTGELFF.

Regarding this clone: Distinct nucleotide sequences in the sample also encode this CDR3. This chain uses TRBV7-2 with TRBJ2-1, with D uncertain. The CDR3 length is 15 residues. Looked up from germline, CDR1 is SGHTA and CDR2 is FQGNSA. V shed 1 base and J shed 3 bases, with 10 bases lying between them. DNA for the CDR3: TGTGCCAGCAGCTTAGGTGCCAGCAGCTACAATGAGCAGTTCTTC. Its translation is CASSLGASSYNEQFF. The whole variable domain, filled in from reference TRBV7-2 and TRBJ2-1, reads GAGVSQSPSNKVTEKGKDVELRCDPISGHTALYWYRQSLGQGLEFLIYFQGNSAPDKSGLPSDRFSAERTGGSVSTLTIQRTQQEDSAVYLCASSLGASSYNEQFFGPGTRLTVL.

In its sample, this clone was seen a few times. This chain links TRBV2 with TRBJ2-7; no clear D. V was shortened by 8 bases and J by 3 bases, with 14 bases between the two germline ends. CDR1 is SNHLY, CDR2 FYNNEI, per germline. The CDR3 extends over 13 amino acids. The CDR3 loop reads CASRIQVNYEQYF. Written as DNA, the CDR3 is TGTGCCAGCCGAATTCAGGTGAACTACGAGCAGTACTTC.

This clone was seen a few times. The chain carries TRBV5-1 and TRBJ1-2, with D maybe TRBD1 (5 bases). From germline, CDR1 is SGHRS and CDR2 YFSETQ. The CDR3 sequence is 13 residues long. V lost 3 bases and J lost 1, with 7 bases in between. The DNA of the CDR3 is TGCGCCAGCAGCTCGCAGGGTAACTATGGCTACACCTTC. Translating it yields CASSSQGNYGYTF.

J is TRBJ2-7 and V is TRBV18, with 11 bases aligning to TRBD1. This CDR3 contains 15 residues. J gave up 2 bases and V 6 bases, and 6 bases lay outside the gene matches. Germline V gene sequence: CDR1 KGHSH, CDR2 LQKENI. CDR3 nucleotides: TGTGCCAGCTCGCCCTGGACAGGGGGCGCCTACGAGCAGTACTTC. Protein product: CASSPWTGGAYEQYF.

This clone was seen only a few times. This sequence joins TRBV5-1 and TRBJ2-6; D is uncertain. The CDR3 contains 14 residues. Germline lookup yields CDR1 SGHRS and CDR2 YFSETQ. V lost 5 bases and J 0 bases, leaving 6 bases between the germline ends. The CDR3 spells CASSSGSGANVLTF. CDR3 DNA sequence: TGCGCCAGCAGTTCGGGCTCTGGGGCCAACGTCCTGACTTTC.

V usage is TRBV7-9 and J usage is TRBJ2-7; D not certain. This CDR3 comprises 15 residues. Between the trimmed V and J ends, which lost 1 base and 3 bases, there was a span of 13 bases. The germline gives CDR1 SEHNR, CDR2 FQNEAQ (reference sequence). The CDR3 DNA follows: TGTGCCAGCAGCTTAGTGGGTCCAGGAAGCTACGAGCAGTACTTC. Translating it yields CASSLVGPGSYEQYF.